These T cell receptor beta chains were read from a single sample in a study of blood T cell repertoires in COVID-19. The method was immunoSEQ multiplex PCR; TCRdb's version includes in-frame clones alone and lacks a portion of them. Of fewer than 200,000 clones in the sample, about four fifths are singletons; the top ten hold approximately 18%. Sequenced input: peripheral blood. The source is a woman in her seventies who had recovered from COVID-19. CDR3s include the opening cysteine and the closing phenylalanine or tryptophan. D genes are given only for firm matches. The listing skips clone size in some rows; elsewhere it reads once, few, many or a size class.

size	J	V	D	CDR3	DNA
-	TRBJ1-2	TRBV2	TRBD1	CASSPGAGGYTF	TGTGCCAGCAGCCCGGGAGCAGGGGGCTATACCTTC
-	TRBJ1-6	TRBV7-8	-	CASSPVRGNSPLHF	TGTGCCAGCAGCCCCGTGAGGGGGAATTCACCCCTCCACTTT
-	TRBJ1-2	TRBV14	TRBD1	CASSQDGTAGYTF	TGTGCCAGCAGCCAAGACGGGACAGCTGGCTACACCTTC
-	TRBJ2-7	TRBV18	TRBD2	CASSPPVRGGSYEQYF	TGTGCCAGCTCACCCCCGGTGCGGGGGGGCTCCTACGAGCAGTACTTC
-	TRBJ1-5	TRBV25-1	TRBD1	CASSEGGTGDLSNQPQHF	TGTGCCAGCAGTGAAGGGGGGACAGGGGACCTTAGCAATCAGCCCCAGCATTTT
once	TRBJ2-2	TRBV7-9	TRBD1	CASSYRGSVPGELFF	TGTGCCAGCAGCTACAGGGGGAGTGTCCCCGGGGAGCTGTTTTTT
-	TRBJ2-5	TRBV4-2	-	CASSPPGGPGETQYF	TGTGCCAGCAGCCCACCGGGTGGCCCCGGGGAGACCCAGTACTTC
once	TRBJ2-1	TRBV6-5	-	CAKGEGGEGEQFF	TGTGCCAAAGGGGAGGGGGGTGAGGGTGAGCAGTTCTTC
once	TRBJ1-2	TRBV2	-	CASPTGGVTYGYTF	TGTGCCAGCCCCACGGGGGGAGTAACCTATGGCTACACCTTC
-	TRBJ1-2	TRBV29-1	-	CSVGPGRDGYTF	TGCAGCGTTGGGCCCGGGAGGGATGGCTACACCTTC
-	TRBJ1-1	TRBV7-2	-	CASSLTRDTEAFF	TGTGCCAGCAGCTTGACCCGGGACACTGAAGCTTTCTTT
-	TRBJ1-1	TRBV7-2	-	CASRGGAEAFF	TGTGCCAGCAGGGGGGGGGCCGAAGCTTTCTTT
-	TRBJ2-1	TRBV28	-	CASSSPGLPRGEQFF	TGTGCCAGCAGTTCACCGGGACTCCCCCGGGGTGAGCAGTTCTTC
-	TRBJ1-1	TRBV28	-	CASTLREGSAFF	TGTGCCAGCACCCTCAGGGAGGGGAGTGCTTTCTTT